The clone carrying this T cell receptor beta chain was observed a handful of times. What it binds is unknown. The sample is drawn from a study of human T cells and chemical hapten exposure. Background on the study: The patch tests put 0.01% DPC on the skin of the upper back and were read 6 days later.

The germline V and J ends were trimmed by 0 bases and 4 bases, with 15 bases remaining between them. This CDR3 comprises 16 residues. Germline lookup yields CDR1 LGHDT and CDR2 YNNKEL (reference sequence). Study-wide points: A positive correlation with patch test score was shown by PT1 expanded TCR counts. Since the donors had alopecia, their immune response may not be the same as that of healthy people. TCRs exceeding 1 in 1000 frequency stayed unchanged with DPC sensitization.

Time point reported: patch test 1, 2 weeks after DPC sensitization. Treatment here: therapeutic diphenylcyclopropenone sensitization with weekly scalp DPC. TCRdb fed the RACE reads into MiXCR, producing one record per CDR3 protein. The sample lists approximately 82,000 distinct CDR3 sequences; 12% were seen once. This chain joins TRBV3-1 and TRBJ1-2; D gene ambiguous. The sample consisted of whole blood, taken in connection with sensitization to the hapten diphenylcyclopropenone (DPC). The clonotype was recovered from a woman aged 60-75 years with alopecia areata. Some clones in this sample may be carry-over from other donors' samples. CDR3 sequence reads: CASSQDYAGNPYGYTF. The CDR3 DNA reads TGTGCCAGCAGCCAAGATTATGCCGGGAACCCCTATGGCTACACCTTC.